Included here is one T cell receptor beta chain sequence, with context. The source of the sample is a study of cytomegalovirus exposure and HLA in healthy donors. V was pared by 4 bases and J by 8 bases, with 8 bases of the junction left unmatched. The CDR3 has 14 residues. CDR1 is MNHNY and CDR2 is SVGAGI in the germline V gene (reference sequence). 13 Jbeta primers and 60 Vbeta primers were used for the PCR. TCRdb keeps only in-frame clones here, not all; method: immunoSEQ multiplex PCR. The sample contains some 130,000 clones, around 78% of which appear only once. Specimen: PBMCs. This TCR came from a woman aged 35 to 49 in good health and CMV-seronegative. V is TRBV6-6 and J is TRBJ1-2; TRBD1 aligns across 9 bases. The CDR3 region is CASSLSQGARGYTF. As DNA, the CDR3 is TGTGCCAGCAGTTTGTCACAGGGGGCTCGGGGCTACACCTTC.